This T cell receptor beta chain stems from a study of T cell changes during pregnancy in multiple sclerosis. Trimming cost V 1 base and J 7 bases; bases outside gene matches: 13. The CDR3 has 18 amino acids. Germline loops: CDR1 SGHVS, CDR2 FNYEAQ. TCRdb keeps only in-frame clones here, not all; method: immunoSEQ multiplex PCR. The sample includes 70,000 to 95,000 clones, 85% to 95% of them seen just once. Specimen: peripheral blood, collected after pregnancy. The rearrangement joins TRBV7-6 to TRBJ2-1; 10 nucleotides line up with TRBD2. The receptor was isolated from a female donor in good health, enrolled as a control in a pregnancy study. The CDR3 protein is CASSLEVRASGRGNEQFF. CDR3 in DNA: TGTGCCAGCAGCTTAGAAGTCCGGGCTAGCGGGAGAGGTAATGAGCAGTTCTTC.